This T cell receptor beta chain was sequenced for a study of cytomegalovirus exposure and HLA in healthy donors. The study's findings and limits: It was around 160 TCR beta chains that were listed as cytomegalovirus-associated. Later analysis associated a missense DCLRE1C variant with TCR beta V- and J-gene trimming. Immune exposure information available was restricted to CMV serostatus.

The PCR ran on 60 Vbeta and 13 Jbeta primers. The repertoire was sequenced with immunoSEQ multiplex PCR; TCRdb's copy has only in-frame clones and lacks some. This sample has roughly 170,000 clones, with over 60% found just once. Germline V gives CDR1 KGHSH, CDR2 LQKENI. The CDR3 length is 15 residues. The V end was cut by 4 bases, the J end by 0 bases, with 12 bases between. About this clone: The antigen remains unidentified.

The rearrangement uses TRBV18 and TRBJ1-2, with TRBD1 as a possible D gene (6 bases). The receptor was derived from a girl aged 10-17 years in good health and CMV-seronegative. Sequenced input: PBMCs. CDR3 in amino acids: CASSLDDRSNYGYTF. CDR3 in DNA: TGTGCCAGCTCACTCGATGACAGGTCTAACTATGGCTACACCTTC.